Listed here is a single T cell receptor beta chain. Its antigen is undetermined. The V and J ends lost 4 bases and 6 bases respectively, with 13 bases between them. The germline gives CDR1 SGHDN, CDR2 FVKESK. The CDR3 has 13 residues. This sample was included in a study of OX40 agonist ivuxolimab in advanced cancers. Overall study context: With ivuxolimab, an agonistic anti-OX40 (CD134) antibody, patients were treated. General observations from the study: Among the lowest levels of clonal expansion were found in partial responders at 0.1-3.0 mg/kg.

The table came from immunoSEQ multiplex PCR; TCRdb's copy has only in-frame clones and leaves some out. The sample comprises around 77,000 clones, about nine tenths of which are singletons, and about 5.5% rests with the top ten. This specimen consisted of CD4+ or CD8+ T cells sorted from blood, obtained in a trial of the OX40 agonist ivuxolimab. This receptor was obtained from an adult with an advanced solid tumor such as melanoma, head and neck, liver or kidney cancer. The rearrangement links TRBV14 to TRBJ2-7; D tentatively reads TRBD1 or TRBD2 (5 bases each). As DNA, the CDR3 is TGTGCCAGCAGCCCCGGGACCCACTTCGAGCAGTACTTC. Amino acids: CASSPGTHFEQYF.